The source of this T cell receptor (beta chain) is a study of patients and donors after allogeneic stem cell transplantation. A single record per CDR3 protein comes from TCRdb applying MiXCR to the RT-PCR reads. This sample has 920,000 or so distinct CDR3 sequences, with roughly 18% found just once. The CDR3 length is 15 residues. Germline values: CDR1 SEHNR, CDR2 FQNEAQ (reference sequence). V was clipped by 5 bases and J by 5 bases; unmatched bases: 6. This clonotype was counted only a few times. The chain is built from TRBV7-9 and TRBJ2-2, with 9 bases fitting TRBD2. The sequence was obtained from a human donor who was either an allogeneic HSCT recipient or a stem cell or donor lymphocyte infusion donor (not recorded which). It is not recorded whose cells these are; they may come from a transplant donor. Sequenced: blood, either unsorted or a sorted T cell fraction (not recorded which). CDR3 sequence: CASSPGLARTGELFF. DNA for the CDR3: TGTGCCAGCAGCCCGGGACTAGCTAGGACCGGGGAGCTGTTTTTT.